This T cell receptor beta chain was sequenced in a study of CXCR3-negative and CXCR3-positive naive CD8 T cells. General observations from the study: Comparison of naive subsets found surface CD5 to be comparable, and TCR strength was inferred on the basis of TRB CDR3 properties. Naive CXCR3-negative and CXCR3-positive cells had similar TRBV-TRBJ usage; memory differed.

The TRB cDNA libraries were prepared by 5' RACE with UMI labels. TCRdb re-called the 5' RACE reads and gives one entry per CDR3 protein, without DNA. The clone table shows over 35,000 distinct CDR3 sequences, with the ten largest holding 14%. Every individual CD8+ T cell subset underwent sorting in triplicate at around 300,000 cells apiece. The CDR3 contains 13 residues. Per the germline V gene, CDR1 is SQVTM and CDR2 is ANQGSEA. As to this clonotype: Its antigen is not identified.

The TCR was taken from a human donor in good health. Some clones in this sample may be carry-over from other donors' samples. V is TRBV29-1 and J is TRBJ1-2; the D gene TCRdb calls, TRBD1, cannot be checked with no DNA. The sequenced sample consisted of memory CD8+ T cells from blood. The CDR3 reads CSVVGGADYGYTF.